Listed here is a single TCR beta chain. No antigen is known for it. This sample is part of a study of cytomegalovirus exposure and HLA in healthy donors. Study overall: Earlier work reported about 110 million unique TCR beta sequences from 150 million to 200 million T cells.

Study-wide findings and caveats: Being indistinguishable, some V segments were excluded, TRBV6-2 and TRBV6-3 among them.

Germline V gene lookup returns CDR1 SNHLY and CDR2 FYNNEI. There are 14 residues in the CDR3. V gave up 8 bases and J gave up 8 bases; unmatched junction bases: 14. 13 Jbeta primers and 60 Vbeta primers were used for the PCR. Profiling relied on immunoSEQ multiplex PCR, and the TCRdb table lists in-frame clones only, not all of them. The table lists some 190,000 clones, roughly four fifths of them singletons, with around 1.5% in the top ten. The receptor was derived from a man aged 18 to 29 in good health and CMV-seronegative. The chain couples TRBV2 to TRBJ1-2; 7 nucleotides match TRBD1. Sequenced input: PBMCs. The CDR3: CASDEGAPGRGYTF. CDR3 nucleotide sequence: TGTGCCAGCGATGAGGGGGCCCCGGGGAGGGGCTACACCTTC.